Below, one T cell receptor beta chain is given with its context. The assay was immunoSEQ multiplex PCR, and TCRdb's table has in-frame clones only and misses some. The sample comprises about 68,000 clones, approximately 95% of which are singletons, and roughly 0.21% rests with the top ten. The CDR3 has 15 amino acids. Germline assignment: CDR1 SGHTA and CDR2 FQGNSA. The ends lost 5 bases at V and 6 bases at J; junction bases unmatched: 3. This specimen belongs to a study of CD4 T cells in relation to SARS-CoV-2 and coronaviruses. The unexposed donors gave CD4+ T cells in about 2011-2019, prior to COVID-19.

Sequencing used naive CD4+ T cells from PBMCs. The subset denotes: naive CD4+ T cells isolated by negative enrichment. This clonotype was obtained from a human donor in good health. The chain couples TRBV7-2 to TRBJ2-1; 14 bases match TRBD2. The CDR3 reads CASSPGLAGANEQFF. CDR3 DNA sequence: TGTGCCAGCAGCCCGGGACTAGCGGGGGCCAATGAGCAGTTCTTC.